These 15 T cell receptor beta chains came from one sample sequenced in a study of T cells after yellow fever vaccination. TCRdb processed the 5' RACE reads anew with MiXCR; each CDR3 protein has one entry. The sample records some 100,000 distinct CDR3 sequences, 7.2% being singletons. Sequenced here: CD4+ T cells sorted from PBMCs, sampled around 45 days after the first yellow fever vaccination. These receptors were taken from a man younger than 30 who received the YFV17D yellow fever vaccine.

This clonotype has ten or more counts. The V gene is TRBV25-1, the J gene TRBJ2-5; 10 bases fit TRBD1. Trimming cost V 3 bases and J 5 bases; bases outside gene matches: 9. The germline V gene encodes CDR1 MGHDK and CDR2 SYGVNS. The CDR3 loop spans 16 amino acids. The CDR3 loop reads CASSDLTGTGVETQYF. The CDR3 region has the DNA TGTGCCAGCAGTGATCTAACCGGGACAGGGGTCGAGACCCAGTACTTC.

This clonotype has at least ten counts. The chain combines TRBV12-3 or TRBV12-4 with TRBJ2-2; the match to TRBD1 covers 7 bases. The CDR3 totals 14 residues. V trimming: 5 bases; J trimming: 6 bases; junction bases outside the gene matches: 6. The CDR3 nucleotides read TGTGCCAGCAGTCGTACAGGGGTTCCCGGGGAGCTGTTTTTT. Translating gives CASSRTGVPGELFF.

This clonotype was observed at least ten times. This rearrangement joins TRBV7-3 to TRBJ2-1; 9 positions agree with TRBD2. The CDR3 loop spans 16 amino acids. In germline, CDR1 is SGHTA, CDR2 FQGTGA. The ends lost 5 bases at V and 4 bases at J; junction bases unmatched: 9. DNA for the CDR3: TGTGCCAGCAGCGCACATAGCGGGGGAGCTTACAATGAGCAGTTCTTC. As protein: CASSAHSGGAYNEQFF.

This clonotype was detected only once. A much more abundant neighbour one base away suggests this may be a read error. The chain links TRBV5-1 to TRBJ2-1, with D possibly matching TRBD2 (6 bases). This CDR3 comprises 13 residues. From germline, CDR1 is SGHRS and CDR2 YFSETQ. The CDR3: CAGSLEGYDEQFF. The CDR3 region has the DNA TGCGCCGGCAGCTTGGAGGGTTACGATGAGCAGTTCTTC.

This clonotype was observed many times. This chain joins TRBV4-1 and TRBJ2-5; D could derive from TRBD1 or TRBD2 (5 bases each). Germline assignment: CDR1 MGHRA and CDR2 YSYEKL. This CDR3 has 17 amino acids. Trimming cost V 0 bases and J 5 bases, with 19 bases left between them. The CDR3 sequence is CASSQDTGTLLKETQYF. The CDR3 DNA is TGCGCCAGCAGCCAAGATACGGGGACCCTATTGAAGGAGACCCAGTACTTC.

In its sample, this clonotype was seen many times. V usage is TRBV10-3 and J usage is TRBJ2-7; TRBD2 matches 9 bases. Germline CDR1 reads ENHRY; CDR2 reads SYGVKD. This CDR3 region has 14 residues. Trimming took 8 bases from V and 3 from J; bases not matched to a gene: 8. The CDR3 nucleotides are TGTGCCATCTCCGCGGGGGGGTTTTACTACGAGCAGTACTTC. Translation gives CAISAGGFYYEQYF.

Ten or more counts support this clonotype. This chain links TRBV12-5 with TRBJ2-5; D is undetermined. This CDR3 contains 12 residues. Looked up from germline, CDR1 is LGHNT and CDR2 is FRNRAP. Trimming stripped 7 bases from V and 5 bases from J, with 11 bases between. DNA of the CDR3: TGTGCTAGTGCCTCTCGATGGGAGACCCAGTACTTC. This sequence encodes CASASRWETQYF. Together with reference TRBV12-5 and TRBJ2-5, the CDR3 gives the full variable domain: DARVTQTPRHKVTEMGQEVTMRCQPILGHNTVFWYRQTMMQGLELLAYFRNRAPLDDSGMPKDRFSAEMPDATLATLKIQPSEPRDSAVYFCASASRWETQYFGPGTRLLVL.

Many counts were recorded for this clonotype. The chain links TRBV6-6 to TRBJ1-2; no definite D call. V was cut by 2 bases and J by 4 bases, with 8 bases left in between. Germline V lookup: CDR1 MNHNY, CDR2 SVGAGI (reference sequence). This CDR3 is 13 amino acids long. This CDR3 is CASSYNAIYGYTF. The CDR3 nucleotides read TGTGCCAGCAGTTACAACGCGATCTATGGCTACACCTTC.

This clonotype has only a few counts. The genes are TRBV6-2 or TRBV6-3 and TRBJ2-3; tentatively, D is TRBD2 (7 bases). Germline lookup yields CDR1 MNHEY and CDR2 SVGEGT. The CDR3 has 16 residues. V dropped 6 bases and J dropped 2 bases, with 18 bases sitting between them. Here the CDR3 reads CASSQFGGRLTDTQYF. DNA for the CDR3: TGTGCCAGCAGCCAATTCGGGGGGCGCCTCACAGATACGCAGTATTTT.

Only a few counts were recorded for this clonotype. The chain uses TRBV20-1 and TRBJ2-6; perhaps TRBD2 as D (5 bases). V lost 6 bases, J lost 2 bases, and 8 bases lay in between. Germline CDR1 DFQATT, CDR2 SNEGSKA (reference sequence). The CDR3 has 13 residues. DNA for the CDR3: TGCAGTGCCGCGGGTGCTGGGGCCAACGTCCTGACTTTC. Translating gives CSAAGAGANVLTF.

Comments on this clonotype: One end of the junction fails to match germline, which may point to a read error. V gene TRBV5-4 combines with J gene TRBJ2-3; D gene ambiguous. The CDR3 length is 14 residues. CDR1 and CDR2 from the germline V gene are SGHNT and YYREEE (reference sequence). The CDR3 is CASGFLQRSDTQYF. Here the CDR3 DNA reads TGTGCCAGCGGCTTCCTCCAGCGCTCAGATACGCAGTATTTT.

The sample holds many counts of this clonotype. The chain is built from TRBV7-2 and TRBJ2-4, with D perhaps assigned TRBD1 or TRBD2 (5 bases each). Germline V gives CDR1 SGHTA, CDR2 FQGNSA. Trimming cost V 5 bases and J 1 base, with 9 bases left between them. The CDR3 runs 14 residues. The CDR3 sequence is CASSPGAAKNIQYF. The CDR3 DNA is TGTGCCAGCAGCCCCGGGGCTGCCAAAAACATTCAGTACTTC.

This clonotype was observed at least ten times. This chain joins TRBV19 and TRBJ2-7, with 7 nucleotides matching TRBD1. CDR1 is LNHDA, CDR2 SQIVND, per germline (reference sequence). The CDR3 spans 13 residues. The ends lost 5 bases at V and 6 bases at J; junction bases unmatched: 7. The chain's CDR3 is CASSSNRGSEQYF. CDR3 DNA: TGTGCCAGTAGTTCCAACAGGGGCTCCGAGCAGTACTTC.

In this sample, this clonotype turned up many times. The genes are TRBV9 and TRBJ2-3; tentative D call: TRBD1 (5 bases). The V gene lost 0 bases and the J gene lost 2 bases, with 13 bases spanning the gap. The germline gives CDR1 SGDLS, CDR2 YYNGEE. There are 16 residues in the CDR3. The CDR3: CASSVGGSQFTDTQYF. The CDR3 coding sequence is TGTGCCAGCAGCGTAGGGGGCAGCCAATTCACAGATACGCAGTATTTT.

In its sample, this clonotype was seen many times. The chain has TRBV5-1 and TRBJ1-6, with a possible D match to TRBD1 (5 bases). The V and J ends lost 1 base and 13 bases respectively, with 12 bases between them. Germline CDR1 reads SGHRS; CDR2 reads YFSETQ. CDR3 size: 13 residues. The CDR3 DNA sequence: TGCGCCAGCAGCTTGACAGGTGTCGAGCCCCTCCACTTT. Its protein product is CASSLTGVEPLHF.